These T cell receptor beta chains were read from a single sample in a study of blood T cells in healthy people across ages. Each CDR3 protein gets one entry after TCRdb re-called the 5' RACE reads with MiXCR. The profile covers 750,000 to 850,000 distinct CDR3 sequences, with around 25% appearing a single time and roughly 3.5% taken by the ten largest. These sequences were also reported in another study, on T cells of mothers and their children.

Sequencing was carried out using blood. These receptors all come from a boy under 18 in good health. The CDR3 runs from the conserved cysteine through the conserved F or W. D genes are given only for firm matches. The size field is filled for only some rows; it gives once, few, many or a size class.

cdr3_nt: TGCACCAGCAGCACGCGGACAGGGGGCAACGAGCAGTACTTC
cdr3_aa: CTSSTRTGGNEQYF
j_call: TRBJ2-7
d_call: TRBD1
clone_size: few
v_call: TRBV5-1

cdr3_nt: TGCGCTAGTGGTTTGGGTCAGACAGATACGCAGTATTTT
cdr3_aa: CASGLGQTDTQYF
j_call: TRBJ2-3
d_call: .
clone_size: .
v_call: TRBV12-5

cdr3_nt: TGCAGCGTTGGCTCCGGTGTGGGACAAGAGACCCAGTACTTC
cdr3_aa: CSVGSGVGQETQYF
j_call: TRBJ2-5
d_call: .
clone_size: .
v_call: TRBV29-1

cdr3_nt: TGTGCCAGCAGTTTTGGGACAGACTTTTCTGGCTACACCTTC
cdr3_aa: CASSFGTDFSGYTF
j_call: TRBJ1-2
d_call: TRBD1
clone_size: many
v_call: TRBV27

cdr3_nt: TGTGCCAGCAGCGTCGGACAGCCCGAGGGCATTCAGTACTTC
cdr3_aa: CASSVGQPEGIQYF
j_call: TRBJ2-4
d_call: .
clone_size: few
v_call: TRBV9

cdr3_nt: TGTGCCAGCAGCCCAAGCGGGGGGGCCAAAAACATTCAGTACTTC
cdr3_aa: CASSPSGGAKNIQYF
j_call: TRBJ2-4
d_call: TRBD2
clone_size: few
v_call: TRBV12-3/TRBV12-4

cdr3_nt: TGTGCCAGCAGCCCAGCGGCCGGGTTGGGCGAGCAGTACTTC
cdr3_aa: CASSPAAGLGEQYF
j_call: TRBJ2-7
d_call: .
clone_size: .
v_call: TRBV11-2

cdr3_nt: TGCAGTGCTAGAGATCGGCGGAAGGGAGCGGGGGAGCAGTACTTC
cdr3_aa: CSARDRRKGAGEQYF
j_call: TRBJ2-7
d_call: TRBD2
clone_size: .
v_call: TRBV20-1

cdr3_nt: TGTGCCAGTAGCTTAGGTTTTGGCAAAGAGACCCAGTACTTC
cdr3_aa: CASSLGFGKETQYF
j_call: TRBJ2-5
d_call: .
clone_size: .
v_call: TRBV7-3

cdr3_nt: TGTGCCAGCAGTCCAGGGTTTCGCGCCGGGGAGCTGTTTTTT
cdr3_aa: CASSPGFRAGELFF
j_call: TRBJ2-2
d_call: .
clone_size: few
v_call: TRBV6-5

cdr3_nt: TGTGCCAGCACTGCGACTAGCGGCTACGAGCAGTACTTC
cdr3_aa: CASTATSGYEQYF
j_call: TRBJ2-7
d_call: TRBD2
clone_size: few
v_call: TRBV6-5

cdr3_nt: TGTGCCAGCAGCCCCCTGGGACAAGGCCTTTTTTACGAGCAGTACTTC
cdr3_aa: CASSPLGQGLFYEQYF
j_call: TRBJ2-7
d_call: .
clone_size: .
v_call: TRBV3-1

cdr3_nt: TGCAGTGCTAGAACCCGGGACTTGCCATCCTACGAGCAGTACTTC
cdr3_aa: CSARTRDLPSYEQYF
j_call: TRBJ2-7
d_call: .
clone_size: .
v_call: TRBV20-1

cdr3_nt: TGTGCCAGTAGTATCTATGGCGCTGAAGCTTTCTTT
cdr3_aa: CASSIYGAEAFF
j_call: TRBJ1-1
d_call: .
clone_size: .
v_call: TRBV19

cdr3_nt: TGTGCCAGCAGTGAAGGGGCCGCTCAAGAGACCCAGTACTTC
cdr3_aa: CASSEGAAQETQYF
j_call: TRBJ2-5
d_call: .
clone_size: once
v_call: TRBV6-2/TRBV6-3

cdr3_nt: TGTGCCAGCAGCCGACTAGCGGGATATCAAGAGACCCAGTACTTC
cdr3_aa: CASSRLAGYQETQYF
j_call: TRBJ2-5
d_call: TRBD2
clone_size: few
v_call: TRBV7-8

cdr3_nt: TGCAGTGCTAGGACTAGCGGGAGTCAGACCCAGTACTTC
cdr3_aa: CSARTSGSQTQYF
j_call: TRBJ2-5
d_call: TRBD2
clone_size: few
v_call: TRBV20-1

cdr3_nt: TGTGCCAGCTCATCGGACGGGATACTTCTCGATGAGCAGTTCTTC
cdr3_aa: CASSSDGILLDEQFF
j_call: TRBJ2-1
d_call: .
clone_size: .
v_call: TRBV18

cdr3_nt: TGTGCCAGCAGCCCGAGGGACAGGGGGCAGACCGGGGAGCTGTTTTTT
cdr3_aa: CASSPRDRGQTGELFF
j_call: TRBJ2-2
d_call: TRBD1
clone_size: .
v_call: TRBV12-3/TRBV12-4

cdr3_nt: TGTGCCAGCAGTTTATCAGGGGTGGGTGAAAAACTGTTTTTT
cdr3_aa: CASSLSGVGEKLFF
j_call: TRBJ1-4
d_call: .
clone_size: few
v_call: TRBV28

cdr3_nt: TGCAGTGCCGGGACAGGCAATAATTCACCCCTCCACTTT
cdr3_aa: CSAGTGNNSPLHF
j_call: TRBJ1-6
d_call: TRBD1
clone_size: .
v_call: TRBV20-1

cdr3_nt: TGTGCCAGCAGCCCCCTGCTAGCGGGGGGGCCCGGGGCGCAGTATTTT
cdr3_aa: CASSPLLAGGPGAQYF
j_call: TRBJ2-3
d_call: TRBD2
clone_size: .
v_call: TRBV6-1

cdr3_nt: TGTGCCAGCAGCCAAGACAGGGAATTCGGTGGCTACACCTTC
cdr3_aa: CASSQDREFGGYTF
j_call: TRBJ1-2
d_call: .
clone_size: .
v_call: TRBV4-2

cdr3_nt: TGTGCCAGCTCACCTTGGGACACCGGTTACAATGAGCAGTTCTTC
cdr3_aa: CASSPWDTGYNEQFF
j_call: TRBJ2-1
d_call: .
clone_size: many
v_call: TRBV18

cdr3_nt: TGTGCCAGCAGTTCTCGGGACACGTTTTGGGGTGAGCAGTTCTTC
cdr3_aa: CASSSRDTFWGEQFF
j_call: TRBJ2-1
d_call: .
clone_size: few
v_call: TRBV28

cdr3_nt: TGTGCCAGCAGTAAAGGACCGAACTACGAGCAGTACTTC
cdr3_aa: CASSKGPNYEQYF
j_call: TRBJ2-7
d_call: .
clone_size: .
v_call: TRBV6-5

cdr3_nt: TGTGCCAGCAGCGAGGGGCTGCCACTGAACACTGAAGCTTTCTTT
cdr3_aa: CASSEGLPLNTEAFF
j_call: TRBJ1-1
d_call: .
clone_size: .
v_call: TRBV25-1

cdr3_nt: TGTGCCAGCAGTTTGTTGGGACTAGCCGTCAATGAGCAGTTCTTC
cdr3_aa: CASSLLGLAVNEQFF
j_call: TRBJ2-1
d_call: TRBD2
clone_size: .
v_call: TRBV28

cdr3_nt: TGTGCCAGCAGCCCCGAGGCAGGGGTACAAGAGACCCAGTACTTC
cdr3_aa: CASSPEAGVQETQYF
j_call: TRBJ2-5
d_call: .
clone_size: few
v_call: TRBV5-6

cdr3_nt: TGTGCCACCAGCAGAGTAGGGAGCCACACCGGGGAGCTGTTTTTT
cdr3_aa: CATSRVGSHTGELFF
j_call: TRBJ2-2
d_call: .
clone_size: few
v_call: TRBV15

cdr3_nt: TGTGCCAGCAGTCTACAACAGGCGACGGGCTATGGCTACACCTTC
cdr3_aa: CASSLQQATGYGYTF
j_call: TRBJ1-2
d_call: .
clone_size: .
v_call: TRBV6-2/TRBV6-3

cdr3_nt: TGTGCCAGCAGCCAAGTATTCTCCAGGGACGGCTACACCTTC
cdr3_aa: CASSQVFSRDGYTF
j_call: TRBJ1-2
d_call: .
clone_size: .
v_call: TRBV3-1

cdr3_nt: TGTGCCAGCAGTTTTAACGGGGGTAACTCTTTGGATTATGGCTACACCTTC
cdr3_aa: CASSFNGGNSLDYGYTF
j_call: TRBJ1-2
d_call: .
clone_size: .
v_call: TRBV28

cdr3_nt: TGTGCCAGCAGCTTGGAAAGCGGGAGAACTCTGAGCTCCTACAATGAGCAGTTCTTC
cdr3_aa: CASSLESGRTLSSYNEQFF
j_call: TRBJ2-1
d_call: TRBD2
clone_size: .
v_call: TRBV5-6

cdr3_nt: TGCAGTGCAAGGGACAGTGCTAACTATGGCTACACCTTC
cdr3_aa: CSARDSANYGYTF
j_call: TRBJ1-2
d_call: TRBD1
clone_size: few
v_call: TRBV20-1

cdr3_nt: TGTGCCAGCAGTGGAAAGACCCCTGAAGTCCAAGAGACCCAGTACTTC
cdr3_aa: CASSGKTPEVQETQYF
j_call: TRBJ2-5
d_call: .
clone_size: few
v_call: TRBV2

cdr3_nt: TGTGCCAGCAGCTTAGGCCAAGGCTACTACGAGCAGTACTTC
cdr3_aa: CASSLGQGYYEQYF
j_call: TRBJ2-7
d_call: .
clone_size: few
v_call: TRBV7-9

cdr3_nt: TGTGCCAGCAGTGAACTTAGCGGGGCGAACGAGCAGTACTTC
cdr3_aa: CASSELSGANEQYF
j_call: TRBJ2-7
d_call: TRBD2
clone_size: .
v_call: TRBV2

cdr3_nt: TGTGCCAGCAGCCAACTAGCGGGGGGGCACAATGAGCAGTTCTTC
cdr3_aa: CASSQLAGGHNEQFF
j_call: TRBJ2-1
d_call: TRBD2
clone_size: .
v_call: TRBV3-1

cdr3_nt: TGCAGCGTTGAATTGTGGACAGGGGGAATGGCCACTGAAGCTTTCTTT
cdr3_aa: CSVELWTGGMATEAFF
j_call: TRBJ1-1
d_call: TRBD1
clone_size: .
v_call: TRBV29-1

cdr3_nt: TGCAGTGCCCCGGGACAGGGGACCGAGCAGTACTTC
cdr3_aa: CSAPGQGTEQYF
j_call: TRBJ2-7
d_call: TRBD1
clone_size: few
v_call: TRBV20-1

cdr3_nt: TGCGCCAGCAGCTTGGTCGGGGGAACTTCACAAGAGACCCAGTACTTC
cdr3_aa: CASSLVGGTSQETQYF
j_call: TRBJ2-5
d_call: .
clone_size: .
v_call: TRBV5-1

cdr3_nt: TGTGCCAGCATCGGCGGGGGGTGGAACTATGGCTACACCTTC
cdr3_aa: CASIGGGWNYGYTF
j_call: TRBJ1-2
d_call: .
clone_size: few
v_call: TRBV6-5

cdr3_nt: TGTGCCAGCAGTTTATCGGCCCCTTCCCAACTAGCGGGGCTCCAAGAGACCCAGTGCTTC
cdr3_aa: CASSLSAPSQLAGLQETQCF
j_call: TRBJ2-5
d_call: TRBD2
clone_size: .
v_call: TRBV27

cdr3_nt: TGCGCCAGCAGCTCCCTCAGCCAAAAAGCCAAAAACATTCAGTACTTC
cdr3_aa: CASSSLSQKAKNIQYF
j_call: TRBJ2-4
d_call: .
clone_size: few
v_call: TRBV5-1

cdr3_nt: TGTGCCAGCAGTGAATCTCGCGGGGAAGGGAGGAGGGGGCAGTTCTTC
cdr3_aa: CASSESRGEGRRGQFF
j_call: TRBJ2-1
d_call: .
clone_size: few
v_call: TRBV25-1

cdr3_nt: TGTGCCAGCAGCCCCGTAGAGGGACCTGAAGCTTTCTTT
cdr3_aa: CASSPVEGPEAFF
j_call: TRBJ1-1
d_call: .
clone_size: .
v_call: TRBV7-9

cdr3_nt: TGTGCCAGCAGTTTAGGATCGTTTAGCCAAGAGACCCAGTACTTC
cdr3_aa: CASSLGSFSQETQYF
j_call: TRBJ2-5
d_call: .
clone_size: few
v_call: TRBV28

cdr3_nt: TGTGCCAGCAGTTACCACGGATCCTACGAGCAGTACTTC
cdr3_aa: CASSYHGSYEQYF
j_call: TRBJ2-7
d_call: .
clone_size: .
v_call: TRBV6-2/TRBV6-3

cdr3_nt: TGTGCCAGCAGTATATTAGAGACCCAGTACTTC
cdr3_aa: CASSILETQYF
j_call: TRBJ2-5
d_call: .
clone_size: .
v_call: TRBV27

cdr3_nt: TGCAGTGCTTGCGGTACTAGAAAGTCCATCAAGGGGCTTGAGCAGTTCTTC
cdr3_aa: CSACGTRKSIKGLEQFF
j_call: TRBJ2-1
d_call: .
clone_size: .
v_call: TRBV20-1

cdr3_nt: TGTGCCAGCAGTTACTCGAGTGGGCTAGCCAAAAACATTCAGTACTTC
cdr3_aa: CASSYSSGLAKNIQYF
j_call: TRBJ2-4
d_call: .
clone_size: many
v_call: TRBV6-5

cdr3_nt: TGTGCCATCAGTGAACGACAGGGTCGAGAAAAACTGTTTTTT
cdr3_aa: CAISERQGREKLFF
j_call: TRBJ1-4
d_call: TRBD1
clone_size: many
v_call: TRBV10-3

cdr3_nt: TGCGCCAGTCTACTAGCGGGAGGGTCCTACAATGAGCAGTTCTTC
cdr3_aa: CASLLAGGSYNEQFF
j_call: TRBJ2-1
d_call: TRBD2
clone_size: .
v_call: TRBV5-1

cdr3_nt: TGTGCCAGCAGTAGAATAGGGGTTTTCAGCACAGATACGCAGTATTTT
cdr3_aa: CASSRIGVFSTDTQYF
j_call: TRBJ2-3
d_call: .
clone_size: .
v_call: TRBV28

cdr3_nt: TGTGCCAGCAGTTACAGACCACCGGGACGGGCCTACGAGCAGTACTTC
cdr3_aa: CASSYRPPGRAYEQYF
j_call: TRBJ2-7
d_call: .
clone_size: few
v_call: TRBV6-6